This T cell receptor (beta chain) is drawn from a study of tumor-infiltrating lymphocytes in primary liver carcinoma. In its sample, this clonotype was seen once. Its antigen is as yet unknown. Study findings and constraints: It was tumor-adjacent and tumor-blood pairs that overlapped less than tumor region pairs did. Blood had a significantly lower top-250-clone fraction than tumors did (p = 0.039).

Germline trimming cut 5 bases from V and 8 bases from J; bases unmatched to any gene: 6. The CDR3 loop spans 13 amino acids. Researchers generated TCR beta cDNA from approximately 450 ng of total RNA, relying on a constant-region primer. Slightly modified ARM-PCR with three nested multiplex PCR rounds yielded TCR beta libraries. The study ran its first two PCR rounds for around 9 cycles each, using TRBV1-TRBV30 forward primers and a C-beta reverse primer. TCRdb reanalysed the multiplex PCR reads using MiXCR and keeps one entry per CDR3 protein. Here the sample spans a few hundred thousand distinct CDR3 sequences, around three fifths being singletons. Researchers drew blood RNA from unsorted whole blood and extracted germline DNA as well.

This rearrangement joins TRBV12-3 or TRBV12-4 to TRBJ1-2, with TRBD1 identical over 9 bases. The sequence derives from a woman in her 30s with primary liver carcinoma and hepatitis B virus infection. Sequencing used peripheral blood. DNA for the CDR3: TGTGCCAGCAGTCTATGGACAGGGGTCGGCTACACCTTC. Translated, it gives CASSLWTGVGYTF.